This T cell receptor beta chain was profiled in a study of OX40 agonist ivuxolimab in advanced cancers. Across the study: Among those enrolled, mean age was around 60 years (range roughly 23 to 79) and about 79% were male. Findings of the study overall: The study found that CD8+ T cells averaged more expanded clones than CD4+.

Trimming took 5 bases from V and 1 from J; bases not matched to a gene: 4. The CDR3 covers 15 residues. Germline V lookup: CDR1 MDHEN, CDR2 SYDVKM. Profiled with immunoSEQ multiplex PCR; TCRdb holds only in-frame clones, not every one. The sample contains 65,000 to 95,000 clones, 75% to 95% of which appear only once. At cycle 4 day 1, cycle 7 day 1, and baseline, blood was sampled. This clone has a single count. Its antigen is still unknown. Source: CD4+ or CD8+ T cells sorted from blood, taken in a trial of the OX40 agonist ivuxolimab. The chain is built from TRBV28 and TRBJ2-1; TRBD1 agrees at 8 bases. The source is an adult with an advanced solid tumor such as melanoma, head and neck, liver or kidney cancer. CDR3 DNA sequence: TGTGCCAGCAGTCCCGGGACAGGTTCCTACAATGAGCAGTTCTTC. It translates to CASSPGTGSYNEQFF. The full variable domain, its missing parts supplied by reference TRBV28 and TRBJ2-1, is DVKVTQSSRYLVKRTGEKVFLECVQDMDHENMFWYRQDPGLGLRLIYFSYDVKMKEKGDIPEGYSVSREKKERFSLILESASTNQTSMYLCASSPGTGSYNEQFFGPGTRLTVL.